This note documents a single T cell receptor (beta chain) sequence. The antigen this receptor binds is unknown. Per-base qualities were not stored, and no clone one base away is much larger. This entry comes from a study of shared clonotypes between healthy human individuals (dated by TCRdb to the early 2020s). Turning to the overall study: The cohort comprised two women and a few men aged 18 to 49 years. Different laboratories and diverse techniques were used to prepare libraries and sequence TCR repertoires, to increase sequencing depth and limit assay-specific biases. For each donor, CD4 naive and CD4 memory were each given three plates, CD8 naive was given two plates, and CD8 memory was given one plate. To estimate repertoire size and how much clonotype sharing occurs between individuals, the study deeply sequenced the blood TCR repertoires of five or six healthy adults. Per donor, leukapheresis produced somewhere between about 0.8 and 9 billion PBMCs. The full study reports these points: Even with the large sequencing depth, rarefaction of the sorted-subset datasets indicated that sequencing was incomplete. Based on pairwise subsampling, the degree of clonotype sharing among donors was expected to be affected by sequencing depth. Sampling was restricted to blood, and TCR repertoires in tissues likely differ from the TCR repertoires found in blood. Because the study included a small number of donors, the genetic and exposure-history diversity represented was limited. Sharing across several donors was observed for about 5% of naive CD4, under 4% of naive CD8, around 2.5% of memory CD4, and over 0.3% of memory CD8 clonotypes. Naive subsets generally had larger estimated clonotype richness than memory subsets. Higher generation probabilities were observed for clonotypes shared by all four sorted-subset donors than for non-shared clonotypes.

Using the deep immunoSEQ assay, TCR CDR3 regions were amplified from genomic DNA by multiplex PCR. Extracted genomic DNA from each cell subset was distributed evenly across all wells of several immunoSEQ 96-well plates, and each plate was treated as a replicate. For sorted subsets, roughly 190 ng of genomic DNA, equivalent to around 31,000 T cell genomes, went into each replicate PCR. Purified libraries were quantified with a Qubit 3.0 fluorometer, sized on a Bioanalyzer 2100, and re-quantified with the KAPA Library Quantification kit. Every immunoSEQ 96-well plate was sequenced on a dedicated single-read 150-cycle Illumina NextSeq 550 flow cell. On the authors' methods: Because only junctional sequences without quality scores were contained in the immunoSEQ output, filtering matching that applied to full-length reads could not be performed. To assign V/J genes and CDR3, sequences were annotated against IMGT germline references using PyIR, a Python wrapper for IgBLAST v1.9. Reads were removed for weak V/J assignments (E-value above 1e-6), missing CDR3, stop codons, out-of-frame junctions, or ambiguous translated residues. V3J clonotypes were defined as sequences sharing an identical inferred V gene, J gene, and CDR3 amino acid sequence. The percentage overlap between two repertoires was calculated by dividing the number of shared unique clonotypes by the size of the smaller repertoire. Richness of each repertoire was evaluated using RTK rarefaction, the Chao1 estimator, and Recon v2.1 estimates of unobserved clonotypes. For all TCRbeta clonotypes obtained by the gDNA method from a few donors, generation probabilities were computed with OLGA. In TCRdb, the immuneACCESS table is reduced to in-frame sequences with V and J assigned. These tables do not hold every clone; where another copy was compared, an unresolved V gene accounts for under half, and the others remain unexplained. From that table come the V and J calls and clone size; the DNA was used to work out D and trimming. A total of some 1.4 million clones appear in this sample, about 96% of them only once. Of the sample, 1% to 1.5% falls within the top ten clones.

Healthy HIV-negative adults with no recently reported acute infections or vaccinations were included as donors. Every donor was a Caucasian adult residing in Nashville, Tennessee, USA. Magnetic negative selection was used to enrich CD4+ T cells, after which naive cells were positively selected on CD45RA and the negative fraction became the memory subset. Blood was obtained by leukapheresis, after which PBMCs were separated by Ficoll-Histopaque density gradient centrifugation and cryopreserved in liquid nitrogen vapor phase. Analytical flow cytometry was used to check the purity and quantity of each magnetically sorted T cell population. Each sorted fraction had its genomic DNA isolated and then quantified by UV absorbance on a Nanodrop 2000c. CDR1 and CDR2 are drawn from the germline V gene (reference sequence): MNHNY, SVGAGI. V is shortened by 4 bases, J by 2 bases, and the region joining them spans 6 bases. Measured from the cysteine to the phenylalanine, the CDR3 is 12 residues long. CDR3 DNA only is kept here, 36 bases in frame from base 1.

The rearrangement joined TRBV6-6 to TRBJ2-7, with an unclear D gene assignment. The sequence came from a young man in good health. The source material was naive CD4+ T cells sorted from blood. Explained via the paper, the cell subset or site label denotes: CD45RA+ positively selected. Here is the DNA: TGTGCCAGCAGTTTTAGGACCTACGAGCAGTACTTC. Its translation is CASSFRTYEQYF.